These T cell receptor beta chains were read from a single sample in a study of T cell repertoires in cytomegalovirus infection. TCRdb fed the reads into MiXCR, producing one record per CDR3 protein. The sample lists some 180,000 distinct CDR3 sequences, 7.5% to 10% occurring once. Sample: PBMCs. The origin of the receptors is a human donor in good health (CMV status not recorded). Some clones in this sample may be carry-over from other donors' samples. Each CDR3 is given with its conserved first and last residue. The D gene is left open where the match is weak. Only part of the rows carry a size: once, few, many, or a class if the clone is expanded.

d_call: .
v_call: TRBV7-9
clone_size: many
j_call: TRBJ2-7
cdr3_aa: CASSAPGSSYEQYF
cdr3_nt: TGTGCCAGCAGCGCCCCAGGGAGCTCCTACGAGCAGTACTTC

d_call: TRBD1
v_call: TRBV7-9
clone_size: many
j_call: TRBJ2-2
cdr3_aa: CASRYVTPGQGDTGELFF
cdr3_nt: TGTGCCAGCAGATACGTTACGCCGGGACAGGGGGACACCGGGGAGCTGTTTTTT

d_call: TRBD1
v_call: TRBV12-3/TRBV12-4
clone_size: many
j_call: TRBJ2-5
cdr3_aa: CASGSGTGGSETQYF
cdr3_nt: TGTGCCAGCGGATCCGGGACAGGGGGCTCGGAGACCCAGTACTTC

d_call: .
v_call: TRBV19
clone_size: .
j_call: TRBJ2-1
cdr3_aa: CASSPADMNEQFF
cdr3_nt: TGTGCCAGTAGTCCCGCGGACATGAATGAGCAGTTCTTC

d_call: TRBD1
v_call: TRBV19
clone_size: .
j_call: TRBJ2-7
cdr3_aa: CASSTRTGPLDEQYF
cdr3_nt: TGTGCCAGTAGTACCAGGACAGGACCTCTGGACGAGCAGTACTTC

d_call: TRBD1
v_call: TRBV10-3
clone_size: many
j_call: TRBJ2-7
cdr3_aa: CAISEAGQGAYEQYF
cdr3_nt: TGTGCCATCAGTGAGGCGGGACAGGGGGCCTACGAGCAGTACTTC

d_call: TRBD1
v_call: TRBV6-5
clone_size: many
j_call: TRBJ1-2
cdr3_aa: CASNRIGQGGNYTF
cdr3_nt: TGTGCCAGCAATAGAATCGGACAGGGAGGAAACTACACCTTC

d_call: .
v_call: TRBV11-1
clone_size: many
j_call: TRBJ1-1
cdr3_aa: CASSLVVQGTEAFF
cdr3_nt: TGTGCCAGCAGCTTAGTGGTGCAGGGCACTGAAGCTTTCTTT

d_call: .
v_call: TRBV18
clone_size: .
j_call: TRBJ1-1
cdr3_aa: CASSLMGTEVYLNTEAFF
cdr3_nt: TGTGCCAGCTCACTGATGGGGACGGAGGTTTACTTGAACACTGAAGCTTTCTTT

d_call: .
v_call: TRBV7-2
clone_size: many
j_call: TRBJ2-5
cdr3_aa: CASSLVRRDQETQYF
cdr3_nt: TGTGCCAGCAGCTTAGTTAGGCGAGATCAAGAGACCCAGTACTTC

d_call: .
v_call: TRBV28
clone_size: .
j_call: TRBJ2-1
cdr3_aa: CASSAGPEVEQFF
cdr3_nt: TGTGCCAGCAGTGCCGGACCGGAGGTTGAGCAGTTCTTC

d_call: TRBD1
v_call: TRBV6-5
clone_size: few
j_call: TRBJ1-1
cdr3_aa: CASRGQGITEAFF
cdr3_nt: TGTGCCAGCAGGGGACAGGGAATCACTGAAGCTTTCTTT

d_call: .
v_call: TRBV6-6
clone_size: few
j_call: TRBJ1-2
cdr3_aa: CASELGRPQSIGYTF
cdr3_nt: TGTGCCAGCGAGTTAGGCAGGCCCCAATCGATTGGCTACACCTTC

d_call: .
v_call: TRBV5-1
clone_size: .
j_call: TRBJ2-2
cdr3_aa: CASSSRETGELFF
cdr3_nt: TGCGCCAGCTCATCGAGGGAGACCGGGGAGCTGTTTTTT

d_call: .
v_call: TRBV7-9
clone_size: many
j_call: TRBJ2-7
cdr3_aa: CASDGFSSYEQYF
cdr3_nt: TGTGCCAGCGACGGGTTCAGCTCCTACGAGCAGTACTTC

d_call: .
v_call: TRBV6-2/TRBV6-3
clone_size: medium-sized
j_call: TRBJ1-1
cdr3_aa: CASQQGWTEAFF
cdr3_nt: TGTGCCAGTCAACAGGGCTGGACTGAAGCTTTCTTT

d_call: .
v_call: TRBV6-2/TRBV6-3
clone_size: many
j_call: TRBJ2-7
cdr3_aa: CASSYGPLSEYF
cdr3_nt: TGTGCCAGCAGTTACGGGCCCTTGAGCGAGTACTTC

d_call: .
v_call: TRBV20-1
clone_size: few
j_call: TRBJ2-7
cdr3_aa: CSARGVLVAYEQYF
cdr3_nt: TGCAGTGCTAGAGGTGTTCTAGTCGCCTACGAGCAGTACTTC